This T cell receptor (beta chain) is from a study of neurological immune-mediated disorders. MiXCR, run by TCRdb on the 5' RACE reads, gives a single entry per CDR3 protein. The sample lists tens of thousands of distinct CDR3 sequences; 10% were seen once. V was trimmed by 6 bases and J by 0 bases, leaving 18 bases between them. The germline V gene has CDR1 SGHAT and CDR2 FQNNGV. The CDR3 has 16 residues. This clonotype was detected ten times or more. The TCR sequence derives from a middle-aged man in good health. The gene calls are TRBV11-2 and TRBJ2-7; D is ambiguous. Specimen: PBMCs. Here the CDR3 DNA reads TGTGCCAGCAGGAACTTTGTAGGGCCCCGCTCCTACGAGCAGTACTTC. Protein: CASRNFVGPRSYEQYF.